This TCR beta chain was captured by sequencing in a study of T cell responses to AZD1222 COVID-19 vaccine. The method was immunoSEQ multiplex PCR; TCRdb's version includes in-frame clones alone and lacks a portion of them. This sample has some 100,000 clones, with around 89% found just once. Germline lookup yields CDR1 MNHNY and CDR2 SVGAGI (reference sequence). Trimming pared 7 bases from V and 0 bases from J, leaving 11 bases between. CDR3 length: 14 amino acids. The chain is built from TRBV6-6 and TRBJ2-3; maybe TRBD1 (6 bases). Sequences were derived from peripheral blood, sampled 28 days after the second AZD1222 dose. This TCR was recovered from an adult who received the AZD1222 COVID-19 vaccine. The CDR3, as DNA: TGTGCCAGCAACTACAGGGATAGCACAGATACGCAGTATTTT. Residues: CASNYRDSTDTQYF.